Listed below are T cell receptor beta chains from one sample, sequenced in a study of T cell responses to AZD1222 COVID-19 vaccine. Produced via immunoSEQ multiplex PCR; TCRdb's table is partial and in-frame only. The data hold about 120,000 clones, with approximately 89% observed a single time. Material: peripheral blood, obtained on day 0 of AZD1222 vaccination. Receptor source: an adult in good health. Both conserved end residues are part of each CDR3. A D gene is named only where the DNA matches it firmly. Clone size is not always given. Where it is, it says once, few, many or a class for expanded clones.

TRBJ2-7,.,TRBV2,.,TGTGCCAGCAGTCGGACATCCTACGAGCAGTACTTC,CASSRTSYEQYF
TRBJ2-7,.,TRBV3-1/TRBV3-2,.,TGTGCCAGCAGCCTCACCAGGGAATCCTACGAGCAGTACTTC,CASSLTRESYEQYF
TRBJ1-2,TRBD1,TRBV5-1,.,TGCGCCAGCAGCTTGGCGACAGGGGGCAACTATGGCTACACCTTC,CASSLATGGNYGYTF
TRBJ1-3,.,TRBV6-6,.,TGTGCCAGCAGTCCCTTGAGCTCTGGAAACACCATATATTTT,CASSPLSSGNTIYF
TRBJ1-5,.,TRBV27,.,TGTGCCAGCAGTGGCTCCTCCTCAGGGGTCACAGGCAATCAGCCCCAGCATTTT,CASSGSSSGVTGNQPQHF
TRBJ2-3,.,TRBV24-1,.,TGTGCCACCAGTGACCCAGACTGGGGCACAGATACGCAGTATTTT,CATSDPDWGTDTQYF
TRBJ1-5,TRBD1,TRBV4-3,.,TGCGCCAGCAGCCAGGAGGACAGGAGCAATCAGCCCCAGCATTTT,CASSQEDRSNQPQHF
TRBJ2-3,.,TRBV4-1,.,TGCGCCAGCAGCCCTGGACACGAGGTTACGCAGTATTTT,CASSPGHEVTQYF
TRBJ2-1,.,TRBV27,.,TGTGCCAGCAGTCTCCTGGGGGGTTACAATGAGCAGTTCTTC,CASSLLGGYNEQFF
TRBJ1-6,.,TRBV14,.,TGTGCCAGCAGCCCGAGGACTGCTTATAATTCACCCCTCCACTTT,CASSPRTAYNSPLHF
TRBJ2-7,.,TRBV29-1,.,TGCAGCGCTTTAGGACAGCTTCCCTACGAGCAGTACTTC,CSALGQLPYEQYF
TRBJ1-1,.,TRBV28,.,TGTGCCAGCACCGATCCGGGGAGACCGAACACTGAAGCTTTCTTT,CASTDPGRPNTEAFF
TRBJ1-2,.,TRBV4-2,.,TGTGCCAGCAGTCCAACTATGACCGGGGACCTTAACTATGGCTACACCTTC,CASSPTMTGDLNYGYTF
TRBJ2-7,.,TRBV19,few,TGTGCCAGTACCTACGGCTACGAGCAGTACTTC,CASTYGYEQYF
TRBJ1-6,TRBD1,TRBV7-3,few,TGTGCCAGCAGCTCCGGACAGGGCCATTCACCCCTCCACTTT,CASSSGQGHSPLHF
TRBJ2-7,.,TRBV6-5,once,TGTGCCAGCAGCCCAAGTGGGGGGTTCTCCTACGAGCAGTACTTC,CASSPSGGFSYEQYF
TRBJ2-3,TRBD1,TRBV7-8,.,TGTGCCAGCAGCTCCGGGACAGTTCACACAGATACGCAGTATTTT,CASSSGTVHTDTQYF
TRBJ2-7,.,TRBV6-5,.,TGTGCCAGCAGCCTGGCCGCTGCAGCCTACGAGCAGTACTTC,CASSLAAAAYEQYF
TRBJ2-3,.,TRBV6-4,.,TGTGCCAGCAGTGACAAGGGGGGGAGCACAGATACGCAGTATTTT,CASSDKGGSTDTQYF
TRBJ2-7,TRBD1,TRBV28,.,TGTGCCAGCAGATCGACAGGGGGGTACGAGCAGTACTTC,CASRSTGGYEQYF
TRBJ1-4,.,TRBV7-6,.,TGTGCCAGCAGCTTGGAAACAGGAGATCACGGAAAACTGTTTTTT,CASSLETGDHGKLFF
TRBJ1-1,.,TRBV19,.,TGTGCCACCCAGCGGGGGCGGGGGTGGGTGAACACTGAAGCTTTCTTT,CATQRGRGWVNTEAFF
TRBJ2-5,.,TRBV5-1,.,TGCGCCAGCAGCTTCACAGGGACGCGTGAGACCCAGTACTTC,CASSFTGTRETQYF
TRBJ2-7,.,TRBV19,.,TGTGCCAGTAGTCCCCGTCCCTTTGATTCCTACGAGCAGTACTTC,CASSPRPFDSYEQYF
TRBJ2-7,TRBD1,TRBV5-5,.,TGTGCCAGCAACCGACAGGGTCTAGAGTACGAGCAGTACTTC,CASNRQGLEYEQYF
TRBJ1-2,.,TRBV30,.,TGTGCCTGGAGGGGCCCTAACTATGGCTACACCTTC,CAWRGPNYGYTF
TRBJ1-6,.,TRBV7-9,.,TGTGCCAGCAGCTCCAGCCAGGAGTATAATTCACCCCTCCACTTT,CASSSSQEYNSPLHF
TRBJ2-7,.,TRBV12-1,.,TGTGCCAGCAGCTCCCTCGGGTCCTACGAGCAGTACTTC,CASSSLGSYEQYF
TRBJ2-2,.,TRBV7-3,.,TGTGCCAGCAGCCTAACACTGGGGATGACCGGGGAGCTGTTTTTT,CASSLTLGMTGELFF
TRBJ1-2,.,TRBV30,.,TGTGCCTGGAGTGTAATGTACAGGGTAAACTATGGCTACACCTTC,CAWSVMYRVNYGYTF
TRBJ1-2,TRBD1,TRBV6-2/TRBV6-3,.,TGTGCCAGCAGTCTACAGGGGGCCAACTATGGCTACACCTTC,CASSLQGANYGYTF
TRBJ2-7,TRBD1,TRBV2,.,TGTGCCAGCATCCGGGACAGGGCCTACGAGCAGTACTTC,CASIRDRAYEQYF
TRBJ1-1,.,TRBV5-5,.,TGTGCCAGCAGCTTGATAAGGGGCCGAATCACTGAAGCTTTCTTT,CASSLIRGRITEAFF
TRBJ1-6,TRBD1,TRBV6-5,.,TGTGCCAGCAGTTACGGCCGGGACAGGGCTGGCTCACCCCTCCACTTT,CASSYGRDRAGSPLHF
TRBJ1-1,.,TRBV12-2,.,TGTGCAAGTCGTTTCGGGACGATGAACACTGAAGCTTTCTTT,CASRFGTMNTEAFF
TRBJ1-1,.,TRBV6-6,.,TGTGCCAGCAGTTACCGTGGATGGGACACTGAAGCTTTCTTT,CASSYRGWDTEAFF
TRBJ1-2,TRBD1,TRBV6-6,.,TGTGCCAGCAGTCCCCGGGAGGCAGGGGGCGGTGGCTACACCTTC,CASSPREAGGGGYTF
TRBJ2-7,.,TRBV9,.,TGTGCCAGCAGCGTCGGATCCGCGTCTCGCGAGCAGTACTTC,CASSVGSASREQYF
TRBJ2-7,.,TRBV30,.,TGTGCCTGGAGTCTTTTAGACAGAAGCTACGAGCAGTACTTC,CAWSLLDRSYEQYF
TRBJ1-2,.,TRBV18,few,TGTGCCAGCTCACCCCCGGGCGGGAACTATGGCTACACCTTC,CASSPPGGNYGYTF
TRBJ2-7,.,TRBV11-2,.,TGTGCCAGCAGCTTAGTAGGGGGGAGCTCCTACGAGCAGTACTTC,CASSLVGGSSYEQYF
TRBJ1-6,.,TRBV10-2,.,TGCGCCAGCAGTGAGGGACAGACTACCTATAATTCACCCCTCCACTTT,CASSEGQTTYNSPLHF
TRBJ2-1,.,TRBV7-2,.,TGTGCCAGCAGCCCCGAGGGGGGCCAATACAATGAGCAGTTCTTC,CASSPEGGQYNEQFF
TRBJ2-5,.,TRBV5-6,.,TGTGCCAGCAGCAAAGGACAACTCCAAGAGACCCAGTACTTC,CASSKGQLQETQYF
TRBJ2-3,.,TRBV11-2,.,TGTGCCAGCAGCTTAGCGACACTAAGCTCTGATACGCAGTATTTT,CASSLATLSSDTQYF
TRBJ2-3,.,TRBV4-3,.,TGCGCCAGCAGCCAAGGGGGGGGGCAGAGTCCACTCACAGATACGCAGTATTTT,CASSQGGGQSPLTDTQYF
TRBJ2-3,TRBD2,TRBV18,.,TGTGCCAGCTCAAGGTCTAGCGGGCCCCAAGATACGCAGTATTTT,CASSRSSGPQDTQYF
TRBJ2-1,.,TRBV5-1,.,TGCGCCAGCAGCTTGGGGGCTTTGGGTTCAGCTCTGAGCTCCTACAATGAGCAGTTCTTC,CASSLGALGSALSSYNEQFF
TRBJ2-2,TRBD2,TRBV10-3,.,TGTGCCATCAGCGGGGGGGCCGGGGAGCTGTTTTTT,CAISGGAGELFF
TRBJ2-7,.,TRBV30,.,TGTGCCTGGAGTGTACTCATTGAGCAGTACTTC,CAWSVLIEQYF
TRBJ2-1,.,TRBV5-1,.,TGCGCCAGCAGCCCCGGGACCAAAGTCGACAATGAGCAGTTCTTC,CASSPGTKVDNEQFF
TRBJ1-1,TRBD1,TRBV6-6,.,TGTGCCAGCAGCAATACAGGGGGCAGTCCTGAAGCTTTCTTT,CASSNTGGSPEAFF
TRBJ2-7,.,TRBV10-3,.,TGTGCCATCAGTGAGTCGAAGAGCTCCTACGAGCAGTACTTC,CAISESKSSYEQYF
TRBJ2-7,.,TRBV15,.,TGTGCCACCAGCAGAGATCAAGCCACACAGAACGAGCAGTACTTC,CATSRDQATQNEQYF